This TCR beta chain was identified in a study of tumor-infiltrating lymphocytes in primary liver carcinoma. The investigators made TCR beta cDNA from about 500 ng total RNA, using a constant-region primer. What produced the TCR beta libraries was three nested multiplex PCR rounds using slightly modified ARM-PCR. In TCRdb, the multiplex PCR reads were re-called with MiXCR into one record per CDR3 protein. The sample lists some 180,000 distinct CDR3 sequences, around four fifths occurring once. The study co-extracted DNA and RNA from 20-30 mg of unsorted bulk tissue. As concerns this clonotype: The CDR3 ends on some other residue instead of the conserved phenylalanine or tryptophan, so this is likely a read error.

This clonotype originated in a man aged 35-49 years with primary liver carcinoma and hepatitis B virus infection. Sequencing input: tumor tissue from primary liver carcinoma.

Here the CDR3 reads CATRGSSYNEQFY. As DNA, the CDR3 is TGTGCCACCCGTGGGAGCTCCTACAATGAGCAGTTCTAT. The chain uses TRBV6-5 and TRBJ2-1; D is perhaps TRBD2 (5 bases). In germline, CDR1 is MNHEY, CDR2 SVGAGI. This CDR3 contains 13 residues. V lost 10 bases and J 0 bases, leaving 10 bases between the germline ends.